One and the same sample provided the 32 T cell receptor beta chains below, sequenced in a study of cytomegalovirus exposure and HLA in healthy donors. PCR employed 60 Vbeta and 13 Jbeta primers. Data came from immunoSEQ multiplex PCR; TCRdb stores just in-frame clones and leaves some out. The sample holds about 130,000 clones, 81% seen once. Source material: PBMCs. Every receptor here comes from a middle-aged woman in good health and CMV-seropositive.

The rearrangement joins TRBV28 to TRBJ1-2; D may be TRBD1 (6 bases). The CDR3 is made up of 17 amino acids. From germline, CDR1 is MDHEN and CDR2 SYDVKM. Trimming cost V 6 bases and J 4 bases, with 24 bases left between them. The CDR3 sequence is CASSLLGSGQGTYGYTF. CDR3 nucleotide sequence: TGTGCCAGCAGCTTACTCGGGTCCGGGCAGGGGACCTATGGCTACACCTTC.

The chain is built from TRBV2 and TRBJ2-7, with D tentatively TRBD1 (6 bases). CDR3 length: 13 residues. Germline CDR1 SNHLY, CDR2 FYNNEI. The V end was cut by 7 bases, the J end by 7 bases, with 17 bases between. CDR3 DNA: TGTGCCAGCAATATACTCAACCAGGGGGAGCAGTACTTC. As protein: CASNILNQGEQYF.

The rearrangement links TRBV9 to TRBJ1-4, with 7 positions matching TRBD1. V was pared by 3 bases and J by 7 bases, with 6 bases of the junction left unmatched. The CDR3 totals 14 residues. The germline gives CDR1 SGDLS, CDR2 YYNGEE. CDR3 region: CASSAGDSGEKLFF. The DNA of the CDR3 is TGTGCCAGCAGCGCGGGGGACAGCGGTGAAAAACTGTTTTTT.

This chain uses TRBV5-4 with TRBJ2-5; weak D call: TRBD2 (5 bases). V was pared by 0 bases and J by 4 bases, with 10 bases between. This CDR3 is 14 amino acids long. In germline, CDR1 is SGHNT, CDR2 YYREEE (reference sequence). CDR3 residues: CASSLGRTAETQYF. Here the CDR3 DNA reads TGTGCCAGCAGCTTGGGGAGGACGGCAGAGACCCAGTACTTC.

The chain employs TRBV19 and TRBJ1-4, with 8 bases that match TRBD1. The CDR3 runs to 15 residues. V lost 3 bases, J lost 3 bases, and 3 bases stayed unmatched. CDR1 LNHDA and CDR2 SQIVND come from the germline V gene (reference sequence). CDR3 in DNA: TGTGCCAGTAGTATCACGACAGGGGCTAATGAAAAACTGTTTTTT. Translating it yields CASSITTGANEKLFF.

CDR3 sequence (DNA): TGTGCCAGCTCACCATTCCGGGACACAAACACCGGGGAGCTGTTTTTT. Residues: CASSPFRDTNTGELFF. The chain couples TRBV18 to TRBJ2-2; weak D call: TRBD1 (6 bases). The CDR3 is 16 residues long. V shed 2 bases and J shed 2 bases, with 12 bases lying between them. Per germline, CDR1 KGHSH and CDR2 LQKENI.

The V gene is TRBV19, the J gene TRBJ2-2; TRBD2 might be the D (5 bases). The CDR3 extends over 16 amino acids. Germline V gives CDR1 LNHDA, CDR2 SQIVND (reference sequence). V was clipped by 4 bases and J by 3 bases, with 15 bases between them. The CDR3 reads CASSSPRGFDTGELFF. Here the CDR3 DNA reads TGTGCCAGTAGTAGCCCTCGAGGGTTTGACACCGGGGAGCTGTTTTTT.

This chain uses TRBV5-1 with TRBJ1-2; 9 bases line up with TRBD1. Per germline, CDR1 SGHRS and CDR2 YFSETQ. This CDR3 contains 15 residues. J gave up 3 bases and V 4 bases, and 7 bases lay outside the gene matches. CDR3: CASSPGDREHYGYTF. DNA for the CDR3: TGCGCCAGCAGCCCGGGGGACAGGGAGCACTATGGCTACACCTTC.

The V and J genes are TRBV11-2 and TRBJ1-6, with 7 bases identical to TRBD1. This CDR3 spans 14 amino acids. From germline, CDR1 is SGHAT and CDR2 FQNNGV. V lost 5 bases, J lost 9 bases, and 7 bases stayed unmatched. CDR3 DNA sequence: TGTGCCAGCAGCCCAACAGGGGCGAGTTCACCCCTCCACTTT. Translating it yields CASSPTGASSPLHF.

The chain uses TRBV18 and TRBJ1-4, with D possibly TRBD1 on 6 matching bases. V was cut by 8 bases and J by 1 base, with 26 bases left in between. This CDR3 is 19 amino acids long. Looked up from germline, CDR1 is KGHSH and CDR2 is LQKENI. The CDR3 protein is CASTTMDSIEGLTNEKLFF. The CDR3 DNA follows: TGTGCCAGCACGACTATGGACAGCATCGAAGGCCTAACTAATGAAAAACTGTTTTTT.

The chain combines TRBV7-9 with TRBJ1-2; no clear D. This CDR3 has 12 amino acids. Trimming took off 3 bases at V and 7 bases at J, with 9 bases between the two ends. Germline lookup yields CDR1 SEHNR and CDR2 FQNEAQ (reference sequence). DNA of the CDR3: TGTGCCAGCAGCTTTACAGATCGTGGCTACACCTTC. Amino acid sequence: CASSFTDRGYTF.

The chain is built from TRBV2 and TRBJ1-5, with TRBD1 matching 9 bases. The CDR3 is 14 amino acids. V was clipped by 6 bases and J by 8 bases; unmatched bases: 8. Per the germline V gene, CDR1 is SNHLY and CDR2 is FYNNEI. In nucleotides, the CDR3 is TGTGCCAGCAGGTCCGGGACAGGGAATAAGCCCCAGCATTTT. Translation: CASRSGTGNKPQHF.

This sequence joins TRBV5-1 and TRBJ2-7, with TRBD2 identical over 10 bases. CDR1 and CDR2 from the germline V gene are SGHRS and YFSETQ. The CDR3 spans 14 residues. V was clipped by 4 bases and J by 6 bases; unmatched bases: 7. CDR3 loop: CASSPSGSRIEQYF. DNA of the CDR3: TGCGCCAGCAGCCCTAGCGGGAGCCGCATCGAGCAGTACTTC.

The chain recombines TRBV5-1 with TRBJ2-2; D remains unclear. Trimming pared 9 bases from V and 0 bases from J, leaving 12 bases between. Per germline, CDR1 SGHRS and CDR2 YFSETQ. This CDR3 has 14 amino acids. CDR3 region: CATSYTANTGELFF. Here the CDR3 DNA reads TGCGCCACCTCGTACACCGCGAACACCGGGGAGCTGTTTTTT.

This clone has only a few counts. The chain is built from TRBV6-5 and TRBJ2-7; TRBD1 matches at 9 bases. V trimming: 6 bases; J trimming: 4 bases; junction bases outside the gene matches: 10. This CDR3 has 15 amino acids. Germline-derived CDR1 and CDR2 are MNHEY and SVGAGI. The DNA of the CDR3 is TGTGCCAGCAGACACGGACAGGGGAGTAGATACGAGCAGTACTTC. This codes for CASRHGQGSRYEQYF.

The chain employs TRBV5-1 and TRBJ1-3; no clear D. The germline V gene has CDR1 SGHRS and CDR2 YFSETQ. The CDR3 sequence is 14 residues long. V lost 1 base and J lost 0, with 5 bases in between. The CDR3 is CASSLRGSGNTIYF. As DNA, the CDR3 is TGCGCCAGCAGCTTGCGAGGCTCTGGAAACACCATATATTTT.

Comment on this clone: The germline gene is not matched at one end of the junction; a read error may be the cause. This same CDR3 is encoded by further DNA sequences in the sample. The chain recombines TRBV9 with TRBJ1-5; D gene ambiguous. Germline V gene sequence: CDR1 SGDLS, CDR2 YYNGEE. This CDR3 has 14 residues. The CDR3 spells CASSPDSINQPQHF. DNA of the CDR3: TGTGCTAGCAGCCCGGACTCGATTAATCAGCCCCAGCATTTT.

This clone appeared a single time. V usage is TRBV4-1 and J usage is TRBJ2-3; no definite D call. Germline CDR1 and CDR2: MGHRA and YSYEKL. V lost 1 base to trimming and J lost 4 bases, with 9 bases between them. This CDR3 region has 14 residues. CDR3 protein: CASSQATGADTQYF. The DNA of the CDR3 is TGCGCCAGCAGCCAAGCGACTGGAGCAGATACGCAGTATTTT.

In this sample, this clone turned up a few times. This chain connects TRBV6-1 to TRBJ2-1, with 8 bases that match TRBD2. Germline loops: CDR1 MNHNS, CDR2 SASEGT. The length of the CDR3 is 11 residues. CDR3 in amino acids: CAGREGNEQFF. DNA of the CDR3: TGTGCAGGACGGGAGGGCAATGAGCAGTTCTTC.

The CDR3 loop is CASSLGQVSSYNEQFF. In nucleotides, the CDR3 is TGTGCCAGCAGCTTAGGACAGGTGAGCTCCTACAATGAGCAGTTCTTC. The V and J genes are TRBV7-9 and TRBJ2-1; perhaps TRBD1 as D (6 bases). Germline CDR1 reads SEHNR; CDR2 reads FQNEAQ (reference sequence). The CDR3 loop spans 16 amino acids. Between the trimmed V and J ends, which lost 1 base and 0 bases, there was a span of 10 bases.

This clone was picked up one time. The gene calls are TRBV11-1 and TRBJ2-2, with TRBD1 identical over 9 bases. Trimming cost V 4 bases and J 6 bases; bases outside gene matches: 9. The CDR3 totals 16 residues. Germline CDR1 is SGHAT and CDR2 is FQDESV (reference sequence). The CDR3 spells CASSSSRQGVSGELFF. In nucleotides, the CDR3 is TGTGCCAGCAGCTCGTCTCGACAGGGGGTATCCGGGGAGCTGTTTTTT.

This rearrangement joins TRBV6-1 to TRBJ1-2; no definite D call. Per the germline V gene, CDR1 is MNHNS and CDR2 is SASEGT. V lost 5 bases and J lost 8, with 15 bases in between. The CDR3 length is 13 residues. The CDR3, as DNA: TGTGCCAGCAGTCGTGACTGGAGAGGAGGCTACACCTTC. The encoded protein is CASSRDWRGGYTF.

The rearrangement joins TRBV7-6 to TRBJ2-2; perhaps TRBD1 as D (6 bases). V dropped 2 bases and J dropped 0 bases, with 25 bases sitting between them. The CDR3 sequence is 21 residues long. Germline V gene lookup returns CDR1 SGHVS and CDR2 FNYEAQ. The CDR3 DNA sequence: TGTGCCAGCAGCTTAAATTATCGGGCACAGGGATATCAAACGAACACCGGGGAGCTGTTTTTT. Its protein is CASSLNYRAQGYQTNTGELFF.

The rearrangement uses TRBV7-9 and TRBJ2-1; D is unresolved. Trimming cost V 1 base and J 0 bases, with 10 bases left between them. Germline CDR1 and CDR2: SEHNR and FQNEAQ (reference sequence). The CDR3 spans 16 residues. The CDR3 region has the DNA TGTGCCAGCAGCTTAGTTAGCCTGGACTCCTACAATGAGCAGTTCTTC. It codes for CASSLVSLDSYNEQFF.

The chain couples TRBV10-3 to TRBJ2-1; 7 nucleotides agree with TRBD1. After removal of 6 bases from V and 3 bases from J, the junction contained 8 bases not matched to a gene. CDR1 ENHRY and CDR2 SYGVKD come from the germline V gene. CDR3 length: 15 residues. CDR3 amino acids: CAIRMTGPLYNEQFF. DNA for the CDR3: TGTGCCATCAGAATGACAGGGCCCCTCTACAATGAGCAGTTCTTC.

This clone was recorded only once. The gene calls are TRBV10-1 and TRBJ2-1, with 9 bases matching TRBD1. Trimming took 2 bases from V and 6 from J; bases not matched to a gene: 2. The CDR3 has 14 amino acids. Germline V lookup: CDR1 WNHNN, CDR2 SYGVQD (reference sequence). CDR3 sequence (DNA): TGCGCCAGCAGTGAGGGGACAGGGCTCAATGAGCAGTTCTTC. Translating gives CASSEGTGLNEQFF.

The chain uses TRBV19 and TRBJ2-5, with 9 nucleotides matching TRBD1. Germline V gene data show CDR1 as LNHDA and CDR2 as SQIVND (reference sequence). The CDR3 is 13 residues long. With 9 bases clipped from V and 5 bases from J, the junction kept 7 bases outside the gene matches. The CDR3 region has the DNA TGTGCCAGATCACAGGGGGCTGTGGAGACCCAGTACTTC. This gives the protein CARSQGAVETQYF.

In this sample, this clone turned up once. CDR3 residues: CASSPTTGVQETQYF. The CDR3 coding sequence is TGTGCCAGCAGTCCCACCACCGGGGTCCAAGAGACCCAGTACTTC. The chain employs TRBV27 and TRBJ2-5; maybe TRBD2 (5 bases). This CDR3 is built from 15 residues. The germline V gene has CDR1 MNHEY and CDR2 SMNVEV (reference sequence). Trimming took off 5 bases at V and 1 base at J, with 14 bases between the two ends.

The chain employs TRBV29-1 and TRBJ1-4, with D perhaps matching TRBD1 (6 bases). Germline CDR1 reads SQVTM; CDR2 reads ANQGSEA. The V end lost 7 bases, the J end lost 8 bases, and 14 bases lay between the germline ends. The CDR3 contains 12 residues. CDR3 DNA sequence: TGCAGCGCGGGGTTCACAGGGGAAAAACTGTTTTTT. This translates into CSAGFTGEKLFF.

V gene TRBV30 combines with J gene TRBJ1-3; D is unclear. Trimming removed 3 bases from V and 0 bases from J, with 6 bases in between. This CDR3 is 13 amino acids long. The germline V gene encodes CDR1 GTSNPN and CDR2 SVGIG (reference sequence). This chain's CDR3 is CAWRLSSGNTIYF. The CDR3 nucleotides read TGTGCCTGGAGATTGAGCTCTGGAAACACCATATATTTT.

In its sample, this clone was seen once. The chain links TRBV5-4 to TRBJ1-4, with TRBD1 matching over 10 bases. The CDR3 runs to 17 residues. Germline assignment: CDR1 SGHNT and CDR2 YYREEE (reference sequence). J lost 0 bases, V lost 4 bases, and 6 bases had no gene match. The CDR3 spells CASSPGGQGTTNEKLFF. The CDR3, as DNA: TGTGCCAGCAGCCCCGGGGGACAGGGGACAACTAATGAAAAACTGTTTTTT.

V usage is TRBV12-5 and J usage is TRBJ2-7; D possibly corresponds to TRBD1 (6 bases). The germline V and J ends were trimmed by 3 bases and 0 bases, with 15 bases remaining between them. The V gene's germline CDR1 is LGHNT and CDR2 FRNRAP. This CDR3 region has 16 residues. For the CDR3, the DNA is TGTGCTAGTGGTTTCCCGCTCAGGGGTGGCTCCTACGAGCAGTACTTC. Protein: CASGFPLRGGSYEQYF. Combining the CDR3 with reference TRBV12-5 and TRBJ2-7 gives the whole variable domain DARVTQTPRHKVTEMGQEVTMRCQPILGHNTVFWYRQTMMQGLELLAYFRNRAPLDDSGMPKDRFSAEMPDATLATLKIQPSEPRDSAVYFCASGFPLRGGSYEQYFGPGTRLTVT.